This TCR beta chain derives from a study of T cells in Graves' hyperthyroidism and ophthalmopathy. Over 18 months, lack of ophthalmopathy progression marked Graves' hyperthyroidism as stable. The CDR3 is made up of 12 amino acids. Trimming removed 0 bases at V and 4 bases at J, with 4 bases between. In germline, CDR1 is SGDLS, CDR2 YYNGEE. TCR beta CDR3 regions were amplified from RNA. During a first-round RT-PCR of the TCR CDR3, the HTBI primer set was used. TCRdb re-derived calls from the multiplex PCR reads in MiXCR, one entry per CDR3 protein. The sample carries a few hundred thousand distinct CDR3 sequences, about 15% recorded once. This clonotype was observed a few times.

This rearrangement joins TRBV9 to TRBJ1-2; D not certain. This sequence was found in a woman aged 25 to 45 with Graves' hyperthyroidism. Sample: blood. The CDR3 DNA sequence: TGTGCCAGCAGCGTAGTAGGCTATGGCTACACCTTC. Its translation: CASSVVGYGYTF.